This T cell receptor beta chain was identified in a study of T cell changes during pregnancy in multiple sclerosis. V gave up 2 bases and J gave up 4 bases, with 16 bases separating them. The CDR3 runs to 15 residues. Per germline, CDR1 SGHNT and CDR2 YYREEE (reference sequence). Measured with immunoSEQ multiplex PCR; TCRdb has only the in-frame clones, and not every one. The table records around 80,000 clones, roughly nine tenths of them present only once. The chain joins TRBV5-4 to TRBJ2-7, with D possibly matching TRBD2 (6 bases). This sample comprised peripheral blood, obtained before pregnancy. The sequence was obtained from a female donor with multiple sclerosis, enrolled in a pregnancy study. CDR3 sequence reads: CASSFTRTTNYEQYF. The DNA of the CDR3 is TGTGCCAGCAGCTTCACCAGGACTACGAATTACGAGCAGTACTTC. Full variable domain (remainder filled in from reference TRBV5-4 and TRBJ2-7): ETGVTQSPTHLIKTRGQQVTLRCSSQSGHNTVSWYQQALGQGPQFIFQYYREEENGRGNFPPRFSGLQFPNYSSELNVNALELDDSALYLCASSFTRTTNYEQYFGPGTRLTVT.